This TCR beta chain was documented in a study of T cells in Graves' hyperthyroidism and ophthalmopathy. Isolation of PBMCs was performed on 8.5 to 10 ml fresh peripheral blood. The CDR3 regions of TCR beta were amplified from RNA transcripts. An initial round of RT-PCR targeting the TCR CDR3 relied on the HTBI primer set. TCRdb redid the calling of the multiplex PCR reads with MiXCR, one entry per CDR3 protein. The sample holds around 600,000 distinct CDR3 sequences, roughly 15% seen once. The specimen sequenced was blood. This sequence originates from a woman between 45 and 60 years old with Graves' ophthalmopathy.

The CDR3 region is CASSHQRMRANTGELFF. The CDR3 nucleotides read TGTGCCAGCAGCCATCAAAGGATGCGGGCTAACACCGGGGAGCTGTTTTTT. This rearrangement joins TRBV13 to TRBJ2-2; TRBD2 might be the D (5 bases). The CDR3 contains 17 residues. Germline-derived CDR1 and CDR2 are PRHDT and FYEKMQ (reference sequence). V dropped 5 bases and J dropped 2 bases, with 18 bases sitting between them.